The source of this T cell receptor beta chain is a study of Graves' ophthalmopathy and Graves' hyperthyroidism. The study amplified TCR beta CDR3 regions using RNA transcripts. After a first-round RT-PCR with HTBI primers, a second-round multiplex PCR was run. TCRdb analysed the multiplex PCR reads with MiXCR anew, one entry per CDR3 protein. This table has 450,000 or so distinct CDR3 sequences, approximately 15% appearing once. This clonotype was found a few times. Antigen unknown. Germline V CDR1 and CDR2: MNHEY, SVGEGT. This CDR3 is 18 amino acids long. V lost 5 bases and J lost 4; bases outside the gene matches: 17. Study outcomes and limitations: Predictions made by the model for ophthalmopathy progression reached approximately 70% sensitivity and around 72% specificity.

The sequence came from a woman aged 25 to 45 with Graves' ophthalmopathy. The sample consisted of blood. The chain has TRBV6-2 or TRBV6-3 and TRBJ1-5; 7 positions agree with TRBD1. The CDR3: CASSPQAAGTAKNQPQHF. In DNA form, the CDR3 reads TGTGCCAGCAGTCCGCAGGCCGCCGGGACAGCGAAGAATCAGCCCCAGCATTTT.